Given below is one T cell receptor beta chain in context. V dropped 5 bases and J dropped 7 bases, with 15 bases sitting between them. This CDR3 contains 14 residues. The germline CDR1 and CDR2 sequences are LNHDA and SQIVND (reference sequence). This entry is derived from a study of cytomegalovirus exposure and HLA in healthy donors. The PCR employed 60 Vbeta primers together with 13 Jbeta primers. This table comes from immunoSEQ multiplex PCR, and its TCRdb copy is limited to in-frame clones, with some not included. The sample includes roughly 180,000 clones, roughly 84% seen only once; the top ten take more than 0.85%.

This receptor was taken from a man aged 25 to 45 in good health and CMV-seronegative. The J gene is TRBJ2-1, the V gene TRBV19, with D maybe TRBD2 (5 bases). The sample comprised PBMCs. CDR3 protein: CASSLSRTGNEQFF. CDR3 nucleotide sequence: TGTGCCAGTAGTCTCTCCCGGACTGGGAATGAGCAGTTCTTC.